These 26 T cell receptor beta chains share one sample of origin, sequenced in a study of blood T cell repertoires in COVID-19. Produced via immunoSEQ multiplex PCR; TCRdb's table is partial and in-frame only. The data contain a few hundred thousand clones, 85% of them singletons. The sequencing input was PBMCs or T cells enriched from blood (not recorded which). The receptors come from a woman aged 50 to 65 who had recovered from COVID-19.

This chain links TRBV7-9 with TRBJ1-5; D is possibly TRBD1 (6 bases). The CDR3 length is 12 residues. The germline V gene encodes CDR1 SEHNR and CDR2 FQNEAQ (reference sequence). V was shortened by 4 bases and J by 7 bases, with 8 bases between the two germline ends. CDR3: CASSYQGQPQHF. DNA of the CDR3: TGTGCCAGCAGCTATCAGGGGCAGCCCCAGCATTTT.

Worth noting for this clone: Other DNA variants within this sample encode the same CDR3. This chain connects TRBV9 to TRBJ1-2; D may be TRBD1 (6 bases). Trimming cost V 0 bases and J 4 bases, with 10 bases left between them. The CDR3 length is 14 residues. Germline V gives CDR1 SGDLS, CDR2 YYNGEE. CDR3 loop: CASSVARGGYGYTF. CDR3 nucleotides: TGTGCCAGCAGCGTAGCTCGAGGGGGCTATGGCTACACCTTC.

The V and J genes are TRBV27 and TRBJ1-2; D perhaps matches TRBD1 (5 bases). The germline V and J ends were trimmed by 3 bases and 3 bases, with 8 bases remaining between them. The length of the CDR3 is 13 residues. Looked up from germline, CDR1 is MNHEY and CDR2 is SMNVEV (reference sequence). CDR3 DNA sequence: TGTGCCAGCAGTTTGGGGCAGGACTATGGCTACACCTTC. Protein product: CASSLGQDYGYTF.

Only one count was recorded for this clone. The chain employs TRBV5-1 and TRBJ2-3; 7 bases align to TRBD1. The J segment lost 3 bases and the V segment lost 0 bases, leaving 4 bases of the junction unmatched. The CDR3 has 15 amino acids. From germline, CDR1 is SGHRS and CDR2 YFSETQ. CDR3 nucleotide sequence: TGCGCCAGCAGCTTGGTGACAGGGAATACAGATACGCAGTATTTT. Its protein is CASSLVTGNTDTQYF.

The chain combines TRBV18 with TRBJ1-2; 7 nucleotides agree with TRBD1. After removal of 5 bases from V and 8 bases from J, the junction contained 11 bases not matched to a gene. CDR1 and CDR2 from the germline V gene are KGHSH and LQKENI. The CDR3 extends over 14 amino acids. CDR3 bases: TGTGCCAGCTCAGTCGACAGGGTCACTGTCGGCTACACCTTC. Protein: CASSVDRVTVGYTF.

The chain combines TRBV2 with TRBJ2-1; the match to TRBD1 covers 11 bases. The ends lost 5 bases at V and 7 bases at J; junction bases unmatched: 10. Germline V lookup: CDR1 SNHLY, CDR2 FYNNEI. The CDR3 totals 16 residues. DNA for the CDR3: TGTGCCAGCAGTCAACTCCGGGACAGGGGGTTGAATGAGCAGTTCTTC. This translates into CASSQLRDRGLNEQFF.

J is TRBJ1-2 and V is TRBV5-1; TRBD1 is a possible D gene (5 bases). From germline, CDR1 is SGHRS and CDR2 YFSETQ. This CDR3 region has 16 residues. V was cut by 2 bases and J by 2 bases, with 16 bases left in between. CDR3 amino acids: CASSLPGGGTNYGYTF. The DNA of the CDR3 is TGCGCCAGCAGCTTACCTGGTGGGGGGACCAACTATGGCTACACCTTC.

The V gene is TRBV12-3 or TRBV12-4, the J gene TRBJ2-1; 8 positions agree with TRBD2. The CDR3 has 13 amino acids. With 7 bases clipped from V and 7 bases from J, the junction kept 6 bases outside the gene matches. CDR3 nucleotide sequence: TGTGCCAGCAACCGCGGGGGGCGGAATGAGCAGTTCTTC. Its translation is CASNRGGRNEQFF.

This clone was found a few times. The CDR3 region has the DNA TGTGCCAGCAGTCGGGACAATAATTCACCCCTCCACTTT. It codes for CASSRDNNSPLHF. The chain has TRBV6-4 and TRBJ1-6; perhaps TRBD1 as D (6 bases). Germline V gene lookup returns CDR1 MRHNA and CDR2 SNTAGT. The ends were cut back, 5 bases at V and 5 bases at J, with 7 bases in the middle. The CDR3 runs 13 residues.

A remark on this clone: The junction shows a germline mismatch at one end, possibly a read error. The V gene is TRBV7-2, the J gene TRBJ2-1, with TRBD2 matching 7 bases. CDR3 length: 15 residues. From germline, CDR1 is SGHTA and CDR2 FQGNSA. Written as DNA, the CDR3 is TGTGCTAGCAGCTTAGCAACTACCCAAGCGGGGGAGCAGTTCTTC. Protein sequence: CASSLATTQAGEQFF.

The chain recombines TRBV30 with TRBJ1-2; no clear D gene. This CDR3 comprises 11 residues. The germline gives CDR1 GTSNPN, CDR2 SVGIG (reference sequence). V lost 2 bases to trimming and J lost 5 bases, with 6 bases between them. The CDR3 DNA reads TGTGCCTGGAGTAGCTGGTATGGCTACACCTTC. Amino acid sequence: CAWSSWYGYTF.

A note on this clone: Other DNA sequences from this sample encode an identical CDR3 as well. This sequence joins TRBV7-9 and TRBJ1-6, with D tentatively TRBD1 (6 bases). Germline values: CDR1 SEHNR, CDR2 FQNEAQ (reference sequence). CDR3 length: 12 amino acids. V was cut by 6 bases and J by 8 bases, with 8 bases left in between. The CDR3 sequence is CASSPGDSPLHF. In DNA, the CDR3 is TGTGCCAGCAGTCCAGGGGATTCACCCCTCCACTTT.

This sequence joins TRBV19 and TRBJ2-5; tentative D call: TRBD2 (5 bases). The V gene lost 6 bases and the J gene lost 4 bases, with 12 bases spanning the gap. The germline V gene encodes CDR1 LNHDA and CDR2 SQIVND (reference sequence). CDR3 length: 13 amino acids. The DNA for the CDR3 is TGTGCCAGTAGCCCGATGGGAGTAGAGACCCAGTACTTC. It specifies CASSPMGVETQYF.

This chain uses TRBV6-5 with TRBJ1-6; no firm D call. The V and J ends lost 8 bases and 6 bases respectively, with 14 bases between them. Germline loops: CDR1 MNHEY, CDR2 SVGAGI. CDR3 length: 14 residues. The CDR3 bases are TGTGCCAGCTACCCGGAGAGGTTTAATTCACCCCTCCACTTT. Translated: CASYPERFNSPLHF.

This clone was counted once. CDR3 DNA sequence: TGTGCCTGGAGTGTGGGCAGATCGAGTCAGCCCCAGCATTTT. Protein product: CAWSVGRSSQPQHF. The gene calls are TRBV30 and TRBJ1-5; the D is unclear. This CDR3 spans 14 amino acids. V dropped 0 bases and J dropped 6 bases, with 12 bases sitting between them. Germline CDR1 is GTSNPN and CDR2 is SVGIG (reference sequence).

The CDR3 DNA is TGCGCCAGCAGCGATGGACAGGGTTGGGTCTACGAGCAGTACTTC. Translated: CASSDGQGWVYEQYF. V is TRBV5-1 and J is TRBJ2-7; 8 bases are a match to TRBD1. The germline V gene encodes CDR1 SGHRS and CDR2 YFSETQ. Trimming removed 4 bases from V and 3 bases from J; junction bases left unmatched: 9. CDR3 size: 15 residues.

V is TRBV6-2 or TRBV6-3 and J is TRBJ1-4; D is ambiguous. Germline V CDR1 and CDR2: MNHEY, SVGEGT. Trimming shortened V by 6 bases and J by 7 bases, and 6 bases separated the two germline ends. The CDR3 contains 11 residues. In nucleotides, the CDR3 is TGTGCCAGCAGCCTGAGTGAAAAACTGTTTTTT. It translates to CASSLSEKLFF.

The V call is TRBV7-7, the J call TRBJ2-2; TRBD1 matches at 9 bases. Germline-derived CDR1 and CDR2 are SSHAT and FNYEAQ (reference sequence). This CDR3 contains 17 residues. J was trimmed by 4 bases and V by 1 base; bases with no gene match: 7. Written as DNA, the CDR3 is TGTGCCAGCAGCTTAGACAGGGGGCGAGTGGGCACCGGGGAGCTGTTTTTT. Translated, it gives CASSLDRGRVGTGELFF.

In this sample, this clone turned up a few times. The V and J genes are TRBV7-2 and TRBJ2-7, with TRBD1 as a possible D gene (6 bases). V was cut by 5 bases and J by 2 bases, with 16 bases left in between. The germline V gene has CDR1 SGHTA and CDR2 FQGNSA. The CDR3 runs to 15 residues. The CDR3 loop is CASSKGADSTYEQYF. The CDR3 DNA is TGTGCCAGCAGCAAAGGAGCGGACAGCACCTACGAGCAGTACTTC.

V usage is TRBV4-2 and J usage is TRBJ2-5; D perhaps matches TRBD1 (5 bases). The CDR3 loop spans 15 amino acids. CDR1 and CDR2 from the germline V gene are LGHNA and YNFKEQ. Trimming pared 1 base from V and 1 base from J, leaving 10 bases between. CDR3 DNA sequence: TGTGCCAGCAGCCAAGGGTTGACAGCCCAAGAGACCCAGTACTTC. This codes for CASSQGLTAQETQYF.

The chain is built from TRBV4-3 and TRBJ2-7, with TRBD2 matching over 9 bases. With 5 bases clipped from V and 2 bases from J, the junction kept 7 bases outside the gene matches. Per germline, CDR1 LGHNA and CDR2 YSLEER. The CDR3 runs to 15 residues. The CDR3 loop reads CASSSKAGGAYEQYF. CDR3 coding DNA: TGCGCCAGCAGCTCAAAAGCGGGAGGAGCCTACGAGCAGTACTTC.

V gene TRBV7-2 combines with J gene TRBJ2-5, with TRBD1 matching 8 bases. The trim removed 2 bases at V and 5 bases at J, leaving 7 bases unmatched. Germline V gene sequence: CDR1 SGHTA, CDR2 FQGNSA. The CDR3 length is 15 residues. This chain's CDR3 is CASSLQGAVFETQYF. As DNA, the CDR3 is TGTGCCAGCAGCTTACAGGGGGCCGTTTTTGAGACCCAGTACTTC.

This chain connects TRBV7-9 to TRBJ1-1, with D tentatively TRBD1 (5 bases). V dropped 3 bases and J dropped 3 bases, with 8 bases sitting between them. This CDR3 spans 13 amino acids. CDR1 and CDR2 (germline): SEHNR, FQNEAQ (reference sequence). The CDR3 bases are TGTGCCAGCAGCTTTTGGGGGGACACTGAAGCTTTCTTT. Its translation: CASSFWGDTEAFF.

V is TRBV4-1 and J is TRBJ2-3; a weak D match, TRBD1 (5 bases). This CDR3 contains 15 residues. Trimming cost V 2 bases and J 4 bases, with 13 bases left between them. The germline V gene has CDR1 MGHRA and CDR2 YSYEKL. DNA for the CDR3: TGCGCCAGCAGCCAACAGGGCTATGGGGCAGATACGCAGTATTTT. Translated, it gives CASSQQGYGADTQYF.

The chain joins TRBV7-8 to TRBJ2-2; D not resolved. Germline V lookup: CDR1 SGHVS, CDR2 FQNEAQ. CDR3 size: 13 residues. Trimming pared 7 bases from V and 6 bases from J, leaving 12 bases between. The CDR3 spells CASTRSWPGELFF. In nucleotides, the CDR3 is TGTGCCAGCACCCGATCCTGGCCCGGGGAGCTGTTTTTT.

Details on this clone: This sample also contains other DNA sequences that code for the same CDR3. The genes are TRBV7-9 and TRBJ2-7; D ambiguous. The V end was cut by 2 bases, the J end by 5 bases, with 4 bases between. The germline V gene encodes CDR1 SEHNR and CDR2 FQNEAQ (reference sequence). This CDR3 comprises 11 residues. The CDR3 bases are TGTGCCAGCAGCTTAACTCACGAGCAGTACTTC. It specifies CASSLTHEQYF.